The 13 T cell receptor beta chains below all came from one sample that was sequenced in a study of control samples from healthy donors and cancer patients. Sequencing was performed with immunoSEQ multiplex PCR; in TCRdb, only in-frame clones are kept and a portion is missing. Among about 110,000 clones listed, around 80% were seen once. The sequenced sample consisted of blood. These receptors originate from a man younger than 35 in good health.

The chain employs TRBV30 and TRBJ1-2, with 8 bases matching TRBD1. V gave up 6 bases and J gave up 8 bases; unmatched junction bases: 17. This CDR3 is 15 amino acids long. Germline CDR1 is GTSNPN and CDR2 is SVGIG (reference sequence). The CDR3 loop reads CACMTGDDVRRGYTF. CDR3 nucleotides: TGTGCCTGCATGACAGGGGACGATGTGCGACGAGGCTACACCTTC.

This clone was observed once. This chain links TRBV30 with TRBJ1-5, with D uncertain. Trimming stripped 0 bases from V and 2 bases from J, with 5 bases between. Germline CDR1 reads GTSNPN; CDR2 reads SVGIG (reference sequence). The length of the CDR3 is 13 residues. CDR3 loop: CAWSVLGNQPQHF. CDR3 bases: TGTGCCTGGAGTGTACTGGGCAATCAGCCCCAGCATTTT.

The gene calls are TRBV19 and TRBJ2-4, with 12 bases identical to TRBD2. The V segment lost 1 base and the J segment 5 bases; nucleotides outside the gene matches: 0. CDR3 length: 15 amino acids. Germline loops: CDR1 LNHDA, CDR2 SQIVND (reference sequence). The CDR3 is CASSIGLAGENIQYF. The DNA for the CDR3 is TGTGCCAGTAGTATAGGACTAGCGGGGGAAAACATTCAGTACTTC.

For the CDR3, the DNA is TGTGCCAGTAGTCCGATAACAGGGGGAACTGAAGCTTTCTTT. Protein product: CASSPITGGTEAFF. The V gene is TRBV19, the J gene TRBJ1-1; TRBD1 matches 8 bases. V dropped 5 bases and J dropped 5; count of bases not matched to a gene: 7. The length of the CDR3 is 14 residues. The germline gives CDR1 LNHDA, CDR2 SQIVND (reference sequence).

This clone was recorded once. The chain recombines TRBV5-1 with TRBJ1-2; no firm D call. V dropped 0 bases and J dropped 3 bases, with 15 bases sitting between them. The CDR3 runs 16 residues. Germline CDR1 SGHRS, CDR2 YFSETQ. CDR3 residues: CASSLGGARWDYGYTF. The CDR3 nucleotides are TGCGCCAGCAGCTTGGGGGGAGCCCGGTGGGACTATGGCTACACCTTC.

V gene TRBV7-9 combines with J gene TRBJ2-3, with 10 bases that match TRBD1. This CDR3 has 18 amino acids. V lost 5 bases and J lost 2; bases outside the gene matches: 13. Germline CDR1 is SEHNR and CDR2 is FQNEAQ (reference sequence). The CDR3 DNA reads TGTGCCAGCAGCACGCGGCCCGGGACAGGGGCGAACACAGATACGCAGTATTTT. Encoded protein: CASSTRPGTGANTDTQYF.

V and J are TRBV7-9 and TRBJ2-4, with a possible D match to TRBD1 (5 bases). Germline V gene sequence: CDR1 SEHNR, CDR2 FQNEAQ (reference sequence). The CDR3 runs to 13 residues. Trimming pared 5 bases from V and 3 bases from J, leaving 8 bases between. DNA of the CDR3: TGTGCCAGCAGCGGGGCAGGCAAAAACATTCAGTACTTC. It codes for CASSGAGKNIQYF.

This rearrangement joins TRBV5-4 to TRBJ1-6, with TRBD1 as a possible D gene (5 bases). Germline assignment: CDR1 SGHNT and CDR2 YYREEE (reference sequence). This CDR3 is built from 16 residues. Deletions cut 0 bases from V and 6 bases from J, with 13 bases between. The CDR3 DNA follows: TGTGCCAGCAGCTTGGCCAGAGGGGAATCTAATTCACCCCTCCACTTT. Its translation is CASSLARGESNSPLHF.

The gene calls are TRBV19 and TRBJ2-1; 10 bases agree with TRBD2. CDR3 length equals 15 residues. Germline CDR1 LNHDA, CDR2 SQIVND (reference sequence). V trimming: 9 bases; J trimming: 2 bases; junction bases outside the gene matches: 7. The CDR3 DNA follows: TGTGCCAGCTTAGCGGGGGGTAACCCCTACAATGAGCAGTTCTTC. This codes for CASLAGGNPYNEQFF. Looking up the rest from reference TRBV19 and TRBJ2-1 gives the full variable domain: DGGITQSPKYLFRKEGQNVTLSCEQNLNHDAMYWYRQDPGQGLRLIYYSQIVNDFQKGDIAEGYSVSREKKESFPLTVTSAQKNPTAFYLCASLAGGNPYNEQFFGPGTRLTVL.

V is TRBV28 and J is TRBJ1-6; D may be TRBD1 (6 bases). CDR3 size: 15 residues. V gave up 6 bases and J gave up 9 bases, with 18 bases separating them. Germline values: CDR1 MDHEN, CDR2 SYDVKM. The CDR3 DNA reads TGTGCCAGCAGGCGTCAGGGGAGTTTGGGTTCACCCCTCCACTTT. Its protein is CASRRQGSLGSPLHF.

The V gene is TRBV6-5, the J gene TRBJ2-5; TRBD1 might be the D (5 bases). V was clipped by 4 bases and J by 3 bases, with 12 bases between them. The CDR3 covers 14 residues. Germline CDR1 MNHEY, CDR2 SVGAGI. The CDR3 loop is CASSSPLREETQYF. In nucleotides, the CDR3 is TGTGCCAGCAGTTCCCCCCTCAGGGAAGAGACCCAGTACTTC.

The chain uses TRBV15 and TRBJ1-2; unclear D gene. Germline V gene sequence: CDR1 LNHNV, CDR2 YYDKDF (reference sequence). The CDR3 is 14 amino acids. V was trimmed by 3 bases and J by 2 bases, leaving 10 bases between them. Here the CDR3 DNA reads TGTGCCACCAGCAGCGGACCGACAAACTATGGCTACACCTTC. Its protein product is CATSSGPTNYGYTF.

The chain is built from TRBV10-3 and TRBJ2-1; no clear D. CDR1 is ENHRY, CDR2 SYGVKD, per germline. Trimming took 4 bases from V and 8 from J, leaving 12 bases between them. The CDR3 has 13 amino acids. The chain's CDR3 is CAISVREVDEQFF. CDR3 coding DNA: TGTGCCATCAGTGTAAGAGAGGTGGATGAGCAGTTCTTC.